The 21 T cell receptor beta chains below were found in one sample sequenced in a study of T cells in Graves' hyperthyroidism and ophthalmopathy. The investigators amplified TCR beta CDR3 regions from RNA transcripts. A first-round RT-PCR of the TCR CDR3 used the HTBI primer set. TCRdb independently ran MiXCR on the multiplex PCR reads; one entry per CDR3 protein. The repertoire holds about 380,000 distinct CDR3 sequences, with over 11% as singletons. Sequenced material: blood. The receptors stem from a woman aged 55-69 years with Graves' hyperthyroidism.

V gene TRBV4-1 combines with J gene TRBJ2-5; TRBD2 aligns across 12 bases. The V gene end was trimmed by 1 base and the J gene end by 13 bases; junction bases not matched to a gene: 10. This CDR3 has 15 residues. Germline V lookup: CDR1 MGHRA, CDR2 YSYEKL. The CDR3 spells CASSQVPGLAGALYF. DNA of the CDR3: TGCGCCAGCAGCCAAGTACCGGGACTAGCGGGTGCGTTGTACTTC.

This clonotype was seen many times. The chain recombines TRBV18 with TRBJ1-1; unclear D gene. The CDR3 extends over 13 amino acids. Germline V CDR1 and CDR2: KGHSH, LQKENI. V lost 0 bases, J lost 8 bases, and 10 bases lay in between. The CDR3 DNA follows: TGTGCCAGCTCACCACCGGGATCCGGGGAAGCTTTCTTT. Amino acids: CASSPPGSGEAFF.

This clonotype was found many times. The chain recombines TRBV7-2 with TRBJ2-3; D gene uncertain. The CDR3 consists of 14 residues. CDR1 is SGHTA, CDR2 FQGNSA, per germline. Deletions cut 0 bases from V and 5 bases from J, with 9 bases between. The CDR3 region is CASSLAVSRDTQYF. CDR3 nucleotides: TGTGCCAGCAGCTTAGCTGTTTCCCGAGATACGCAGTATTTT.

Notes on this clonotype: A much bigger clone sits one base away, suggesting this may be a read error. The V call is TRBV11-2, the J call TRBJ2-5; 7 bases are a match to TRBD2. This CDR3 region has 15 residues. Per germline, CDR1 SGHAT and CDR2 FQNNGV. CDR3 nucleotides: TGTGCCAGCACCTGGGGGGGAGGGCCTGGAGAGACCCAGTGCTTC. Residues: CASTWGGGPGETQCF.

This clonotype was counted ten times or more. V usage is TRBV28 and J usage is TRBJ1-4; D call uncertain. The V gene's germline CDR1 is MDHEN and CDR2 SYDVKM. V was trimmed by 8 bases and J by 0 bases, leaving 25 bases between them. This CDR3 has 19 residues. The CDR3 DNA follows: TGTGCCAGCGAAGGGCGAACTAGTCCCCTCCCCACAACTAATGAAAAACTGTTTTTT. Protein product: CASEGRTSPLPTTNEKLFF.

This clonotype was observed at least ten times. The CDR3 reads CASSLFPDRANYGYTF. In nucleotides, the CDR3 is TGTGCCAGCAGCTTATTCCCGGACAGGGCTAACTATGGCTACACCTTC. The genes are TRBV11-1 and TRBJ1-2, with 8 bases fitting TRBD1. This CDR3 region has 16 residues. With V trimmed by 2 bases and J by 0 bases, 5 bases remained unmatched. The germline gives CDR1 SGHAT, CDR2 FQDESV (reference sequence).

This clonotype was picked up a small number of times. The germline gene is not matched at one end of the junction; a read error may be the cause. The rearrangement joins TRBV11-2 to TRBJ2-1; 10 bases are a match to TRBD2. CDR1 is SGHAT, CDR2 FQNNGV, per germline. The CDR3 length is 14 residues. The CDR3 region has the DNA TGTGCCAGCACCAGCGGGAGGGGGTACAATGAGCAGCTCTTC. Its protein is CASTSGRGYNEQLF.

This clonotype was counted many times. The rearrangement uses TRBV20-1 and TRBJ1-6; 8 nucleotides align to TRBD1. There are 15 residues in the CDR3. Germline CDR1 and CDR2: DFQATT and SNEGSKA (reference sequence). V shed 5 bases, J shed 8 bases, and the junction held 11 bases outside the gene matches. CDR3 nucleotides: TGCAGTGCTCAAACAGGGGGGATTTGGGATTCACCCCTCCACTTT. As protein: CSAQTGGIWDSPLHF.

The chain links TRBV2 to TRBJ1-4; 11 nucleotides agree with TRBD1. Trimming at V came to 6 bases and at J to 6 bases, leaving 12 bases not matched to a gene. Germline V gene sequence: CDR1 SNHLY, CDR2 FYNNEI. The CDR3 is made up of 17 amino acids. CDR3 nucleotide sequence: TGTGCCAGCAGACCGGGACAGGGGGAGTTAGTGGATGAAAAACTGTTTTTT. As protein: CASRPGQGELVDEKLFF.

In its sample, this clonotype was seen a few times. A much larger clone differs by one base, so this may be a read error. The CDR3 nucleotides read TGTGCCAGCTCACCGCCAGGGCCAGGTACGCAGTATTTT. Protein product: CASSPPGPGTQYF. V is TRBV18 and J is TRBJ2-3, with TRBD1 as a possible D gene (5 bases). The germline V gene encodes CDR1 KGHSH and CDR2 LQKENI. The CDR3 is 13 amino acids. Trimming removed 3 bases at V and 8 bases at J, with 12 bases between.

The V gene is TRBV19, the J gene TRBJ1-2; D is ambiguous. Trimming shortened V by 9 bases and J by 5 bases, and 7 bases separated the two germline ends. Germline V gene data show CDR1 as LNHDA and CDR2 as SQIVND (reference sequence). The CDR3 consists of 10 residues. CDR3 in amino acids: CASGEYGYTF. Here the CDR3 DNA reads TGTGCCAGCGGGGAGTATGGCTACACCTTC.

This clonotype showed up many times. This chain connects TRBV6-1 to TRBJ1-2; a weak D match, TRBD1 (5 bases). In germline, CDR1 is MNHNS, CDR2 SASEGT. Deletions cut 7 bases from V and 4 bases from J, with 10 bases between. The CDR3 sequence is 12 residues long. The CDR3 is CASTAQAYGYTF. CDR3 DNA: TGTGCCAGCACCGCACAGGCCTATGGCTACACCTTC.

This clonotype occurred many times. The chain joins TRBV11-2 to TRBJ2-2; possible D gene TRBD2, 5 bases. The V end was cut by 5 bases, the J end by 4 bases, with 14 bases between. The CDR3 runs to 15 residues. Germline V gene lookup returns CDR1 SGHAT and CDR2 FQNNGV. The CDR3 sequence is CASSLITAGTGELFF. In DNA form, the CDR3 reads TGTGCCAGCAGCCTGATAACGGCGGGCACCGGGGAGCTGTTTTTT.

As concerns this clonotype: This may come from a read error, since a much larger clone is one base off. This chain links TRBV28 with TRBJ2-4, with TRBD1 matching 9 bases. Germline CDR1 is MDHEN and CDR2 is SYDVKM. With V trimmed by 5 bases and J by 2 bases, 4 bases remained unmatched. CDR3 size: 15 residues. The CDR3 DNA follows: TGTGCCAGCAGTCACAGGGGGCGGACCAAAAACATTCAGTACTTC. Translation: CASSHRGRTKNIQYF.

V gene TRBV30 combines with J gene TRBJ2-3; D is perhaps TRBD2 (6 bases). This CDR3 has 10 residues. Germline V lookup: CDR1 GTSNPN, CDR2 SVGIG (reference sequence). V lost 8 bases, J lost 3 bases, and 6 bases lay in between. The CDR3 is CAGGTDTQYF. CDR3 nucleotide sequence: TGTGCCGGGGGGACAGATACGCAGTATTTT.

V usage is TRBV9 and J usage is TRBJ2-7; perhaps TRBD1 as D (6 bases). The CDR3 sequence is 14 residues long. Trimming took 0 bases from V and 7 from J, leaving 14 bases between them. Germline V lookup: CDR1 SGDLS, CDR2 YYNGEE. CDR3 nucleotides: TGTGCCAGCAGCGTAGAAGGACAGACGGGAGAGCAGTACTTC. Its translation: CASSVEGQTGEQYF.

This clonotype was counted at least ten times. Mismatch with germline at one junction end may stem from a read error. The CDR3 bases are TGTGCCAGCAGCTTAGTTTCTTACGAGCAGTACTTC. Its translation: CASSLVSYEQYF. J is TRBJ2-7 and V is TRBV12-3 or TRBV12-4; D not resolved. CDR3 size: 12 residues.

This clonotype was recorded at least ten times. This chain links TRBV5-8 with TRBJ2-1, with a weak D call TRBD2 (6 bases). The ends were cut back, 0 bases at V and 2 bases at J, with 9 bases in the middle. CDR1 is SGHTS and CDR2 is YDEGEE in the germline V gene. CDR3 length: 15 amino acids. CDR3 loop: CASSLVGGTYNEQFF. The CDR3 nucleotides read TGTGCCAGCAGCTTGGTCGGCGGGACCTACAATGAGCAGTTCTTC.

In nucleotides, the CDR3 is TGTGCCAGCAGTGACTTGTCCCGCAGCCAGCTCTCTTTTAACTATGGCTACACCTTC. This sequence encodes CASSDLSRSQLSFNYGYTF. This chain joins TRBV2 and TRBJ1-2; D gene uncertain. The CDR3 totals 19 residues. CDR1 and CDR2 (germline): SNHLY, FYNNEI. V lost 3 bases, J lost 1 base, and 24 bases lay in between.

The table lists this clonotype with many counts. The chain uses TRBV12-3 or TRBV12-4 and TRBJ2-5, with no clear D. V was pared by 5 bases and J by 3 bases, with 13 bases between. CDR3 length: 14 amino acids. The CDR3 is CASSPGGLKETQYF. Written as DNA, the CDR3 is TGTGCCAGCAGTCCAGGCGGCCTAAAAGAGACCCAGTACTTC.

The genes are TRBV27 and TRBJ2-1, with D maybe TRBD1 (5 bases). The CDR3 has 13 residues. The V end lost 4 bases, the J end lost 6 bases, and 10 bases lay between the germline ends. CDR1 and CDR2 from the germline V gene are MNHEY and SMNVEV (reference sequence). Here the CDR3 DNA reads TGTGCCAGCAGTTCCGGACACTTCAATGAGCAGTTCTTC. It is translated as CASSSGHFNEQFF.